This T cell receptor (beta chain) stems from a study of control samples from healthy donors and cancer patients. This CDR3 comprises 14 residues. Germline assignment: CDR1 MNHEY and CDR2 SVGAGI. Deletions cut 4 bases from V and 1 base from J, with 11 bases between. Libraries were prepared by immunoSEQ multiplex PCR; TCRdb keeps only in-frame clonotypes and omits some of them. The profile shows 400,000 to 450,000 clones, around nine tenths of them singletons. V is TRBV6-5 and J is TRBJ2-7; no firm D call. The clonotype was recovered from a middle-aged man with head and neck cancer. The material sequenced was PBMCs. The CDR3 loop reads CASSFLTGSYEQYF. DNA for the CDR3: TGTGCCAGCAGTTTCCTGACCGGTTCCTACGAGCAGTACTTC.